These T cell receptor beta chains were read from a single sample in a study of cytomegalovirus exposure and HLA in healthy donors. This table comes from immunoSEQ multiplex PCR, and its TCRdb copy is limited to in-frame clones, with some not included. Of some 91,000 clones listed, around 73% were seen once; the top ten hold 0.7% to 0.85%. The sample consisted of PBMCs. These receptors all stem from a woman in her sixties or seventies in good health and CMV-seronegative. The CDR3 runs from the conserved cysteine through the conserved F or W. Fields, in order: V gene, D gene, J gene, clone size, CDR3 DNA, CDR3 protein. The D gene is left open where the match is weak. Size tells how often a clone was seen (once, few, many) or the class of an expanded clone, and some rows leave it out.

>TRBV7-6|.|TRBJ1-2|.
TGTGCCAGCAGCTCGACACCAGGGGACTATGGCTACACCTTC
CASSSTPGDYGYTF
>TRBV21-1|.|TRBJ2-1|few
TGTGCCAGCAGTCCGGGTCGACTATACAATGAGCAGTTCTTC
CASSPGRLYNEQFF
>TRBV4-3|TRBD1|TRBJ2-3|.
TGCGCCAGCAGCCCTGCACCTACGGTGGGGACAGGGAGGCAGTATTTT
CASSPAPTVGTGRQYF
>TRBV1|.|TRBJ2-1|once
TGCACCAGCAGCCAAGGACGTACAGGGGGCGCGAGCTCCTACAATGAGCAGTTCTTC
CTSSQGRTGGASSYNEQFF
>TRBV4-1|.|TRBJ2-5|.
TGCGCCAGCAGCCTCCAGCGGAGAGGGACCCAGTACTTC
CASSLQRRGTQYF
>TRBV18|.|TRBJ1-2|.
TGTGCCAGCTCACCACGGGGGGACGACTTTGGCTATGGCTACACCTTC
CASSPRGDDFGYGYTF
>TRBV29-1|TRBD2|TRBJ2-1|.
TGCAGCGTTGAAGGGCTAGCGGGAGGGACATTCTACAATGAGCAGTTCTTC
CSVEGLAGGTFYNEQFF
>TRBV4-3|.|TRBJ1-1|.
TGCGCCAGCAGCCAAGGCTGGACAGAACCTGAAGCTTTCTTT
CASSQGWTEPEAFF
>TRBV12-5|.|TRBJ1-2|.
TGTGCTAGTGGGTCCGCTAACTATGGCTACACCTTC
CASGSANYGYTF
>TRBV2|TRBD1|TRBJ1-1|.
TGTGCCAGCAGTGTCAGGGGGCAGAACACTGAAGCTTTCTTT
CASSVRGQNTEAFF
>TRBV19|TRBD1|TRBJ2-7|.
TGTGCCAGTAGTGCGCGACAGGGATTAACCTACGAGCAGTACTTC
CASSARQGLTYEQYF
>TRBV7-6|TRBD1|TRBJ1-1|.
TGTGCCAGCAGCGGGACAGGGGAAGCTTTCTTT
CASSGTGEAFF
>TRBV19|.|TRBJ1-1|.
TGTGCCAGTAGTATCCCCCGCGGGCGTCAGCGGGCTTTCTTT
CASSIPRGRQRAFF
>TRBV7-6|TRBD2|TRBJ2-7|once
TGTGCCAGCAGCTTAGGGGGAGCACTAGCGGGAGGGCCAGGGAGCTCCTACGAGCAGTACTTC
CASSLGGALAGGPGSSYEQYF
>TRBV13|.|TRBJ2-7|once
TGTGCCAGCAGCCGAACATTAGGGGGCTACGAGCAGTACTTC
CASSRTLGGYEQYF
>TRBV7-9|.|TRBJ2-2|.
TGTGCCAGCAGCTCACCGGGACTCTACACCGGGGAGCTGTTTTTT
CASSSPGLYTGELFF
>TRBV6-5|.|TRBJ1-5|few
TGTGCCAGCAGAGCTTTTAGCAATCAGCCCCAGCATTTT
CASRAFSNQPQHF
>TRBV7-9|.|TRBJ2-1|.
TGTGCCAGCAGCTCTAGCTTTATAGGGTTCTTC
CASSSSFIGFF
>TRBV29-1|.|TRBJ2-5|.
TGCAGCGTTGTGATTACCAGAGGGGAGACCCAGTACTTC
CSVVITRGETQYF
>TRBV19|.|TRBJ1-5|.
TGTGCCAGTAGGGCAGGGTACAATCAGCCCCAGCATTTT
CASRAGYNQPQHF
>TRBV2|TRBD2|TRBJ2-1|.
TGTGCCAGCATGAGGACTAGCGGGACATACAATGAGCAGTTCTTC
CASMRTSGTYNEQFF
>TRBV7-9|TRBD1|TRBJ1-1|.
TGTGCCAGCAGCGGAGGTTCCGACAGGGTTGCTTTCTTT
CASSGGSDRVAFF
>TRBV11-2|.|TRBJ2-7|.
TGTGCCAGCAGCGACTACTCCTACGAGCAGTACTTC
CASSDYSYEQYF
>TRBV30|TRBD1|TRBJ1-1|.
TGTGCCTGGAGCGGACAGGGGAACACTGAAGCTTTCTTT
CAWSGQGNTEAFF
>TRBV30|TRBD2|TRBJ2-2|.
TGTGCCTGGAGTGTACAAGGCGGGAGAGGGGCCGGGGAGCTGTTTTTT
CAWSVQGGRGAGELFF
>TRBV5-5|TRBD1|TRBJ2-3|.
TGTGCCAGCAGCTTGGGGGACAGGGGCCTAGATACGCAGTATTTT
CASSLGDRGLDTQYF
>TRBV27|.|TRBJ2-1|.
TGTGCCAGCAGCCAGCAGGGGGAGGATGAGCAGTTCTTC
CASSQQGEDEQFF
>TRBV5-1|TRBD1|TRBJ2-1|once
TGCGCCAGCAGCGGTAGAGCGGGACAGGGGAGAAATGAGCAGTTCTTC
CASSGRAGQGRNEQFF
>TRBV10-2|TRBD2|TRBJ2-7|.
TGCGCCAGCAGTACTAGCGGGAGACCCTACGAGCAGTACTTC
CASSTSGRPYEQYF
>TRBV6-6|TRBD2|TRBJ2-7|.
TGTGCCAGCAGTCTTAGCGGGGAGTCCCCCTACGAGCAGTACTTC
CASSLSGESPYEQYF
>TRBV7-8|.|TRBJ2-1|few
TGTGCCAGCAGCTTACCTCCGGGAAATGAGCAGTTCTTC
CASSLPPGNEQFF
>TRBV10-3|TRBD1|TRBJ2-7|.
TGTGCCATCAGAAGGACAGGGGGAATCAACGAGCAGTACTTC
CAIRRTGGINEQYF
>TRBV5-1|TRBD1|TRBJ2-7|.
TGCGCCAGCAGCTTGGGACAGGGTAGCTCCTACGAGCAGTACTTC
CASSLGQGSSYEQYF
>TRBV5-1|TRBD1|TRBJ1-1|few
TGCGCCAGCAGCACGGACAGGGCGCCCTCGAGGGCTGAAGCTTTCTTT
CASSTDRAPSRAEAFF
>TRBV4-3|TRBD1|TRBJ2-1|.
TGCGCCAGCAGCCAAGACTGGGGACAGGGGTACAATGAGCAGTTCTTC
CASSQDWGQGYNEQFF
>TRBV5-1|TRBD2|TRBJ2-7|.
TGCGCCAGCAGCCTGGGGACTAGCAGGAGCTCCTACGAGCAGTACTTC
CASSLGTSRSSYEQYF
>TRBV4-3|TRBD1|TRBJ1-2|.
TGCGCCAGCAGCCCGACGAACAGGGGCTATGGCTACACCTTC
CASSPTNRGYGYTF
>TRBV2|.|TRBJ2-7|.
TGTGCCAGCAGTGACACAGGGCACTACGAGCAGTACTTC
CASSDTGHYEQYF
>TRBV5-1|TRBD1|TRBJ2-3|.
TGCGCCAGCTTCCTCGGGGACAGGGGGACAGATACGCAGTATTTT
CASFLGDRGTDTQYF
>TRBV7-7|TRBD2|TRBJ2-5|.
TGTGCCAGCAGCTTTGGGACTAGCGGAGAGACCCAGTACTTC
CASSFGTSGETQYF
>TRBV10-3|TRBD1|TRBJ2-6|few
TGTGCCATCGGCGGCAGGGGGACACTCTCTGGGGCCAACGTCCTGACTTTC
CAIGGRGTLSGANVLTF
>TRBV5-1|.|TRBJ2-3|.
TGCGCCAGCAGCTTGGTGGCTCCTAGCACAGATACGCAGTATTTT
CASSLVAPSTDTQYF
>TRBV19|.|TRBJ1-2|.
TGTGCCAGTAGTACCAAGGGGTGGGACTATGGCTACACCTTC
CASSTKGWDYGYTF
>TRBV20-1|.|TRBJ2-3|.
TGCAGTGCTAGAGGACTAGGTCCGCAGTATTTT
CSARGLGPQYF
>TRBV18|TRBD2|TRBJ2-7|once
TGTGCCAGCTCACGTGAATCCGGGACTACCTACGAGCAGTACTTC
CASSRESGTTYEQYF
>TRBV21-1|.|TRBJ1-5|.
TGTGCCAGCAGCAAACCGGCAGGGCTGCCCCAGCATTTT
CASSKPAGLPQHF
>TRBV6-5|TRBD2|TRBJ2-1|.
TGTGCCAGCAGTTATGGGACTCGCGGGGGTTACAATGAGCAGTTCTTC
CASSYGTRGGYNEQFF
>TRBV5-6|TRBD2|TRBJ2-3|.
TGTGCCAGCAACCCTCTAGCGGCCTACACAGATACGCAGTATTTT
CASNPLAAYTDTQYF
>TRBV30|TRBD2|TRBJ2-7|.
TGTGCCTGGAAGCCTAGCGGAACGTTCTACGAGCAGTACTTC
CAWKPSGTFYEQYF
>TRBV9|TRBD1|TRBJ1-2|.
TGTGCCAGCAGCGTAGGTGACAGGGGAGGTTATGGCTACACCTTC
CASSVGDRGGYGYTF
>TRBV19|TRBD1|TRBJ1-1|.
TGTGCCAGTAGAAATCAGGGGGGATCGAACACTGAAGCTTTCTTT
CASRNQGGSNTEAFF
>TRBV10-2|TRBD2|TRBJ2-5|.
TGCGCCAGCAGCGGGACTAGCGGGAGCCAAGAGACCCAGTACTTC
CASSGTSGSQETQYF
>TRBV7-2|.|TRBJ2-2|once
TGTGCCAGCAGCTCCGTGAGCACCGGGGAGCTGTTTTTT
CASSSVSTGELFF
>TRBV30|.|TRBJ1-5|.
TGTGCCTGGAATCGAGTCGAGGATCAGCCCCAGCATTTT
CAWNRVEDQPQHF
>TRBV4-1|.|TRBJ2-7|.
TGCGCCAGCAGCCATTCCTCTGGAGCGGCTCTATCCTACGAGCAGTACTTC
CASSHSSGAALSYEQYF
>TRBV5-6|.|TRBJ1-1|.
TGTGCCAGCAGCCCACCGGGGGGGGTAACTGAAGCTTTCTTT
CASSPPGGVTEAFF
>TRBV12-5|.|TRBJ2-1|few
TGTGCTAGTGGTTCGCGGGACAGAGACTGGAATGAGCAGTTCTTC
CASGSRDRDWNEQFF
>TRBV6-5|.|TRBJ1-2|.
TGTGCCAGCAGCCGAGGGCGAGAACATGGCTACACCTTC
CASSRGREHGYTF
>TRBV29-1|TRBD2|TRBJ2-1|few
TGCAGCGTTTATCTACTAGCGGGAGCGGATGAGCAGTTCTTC
CSVYLLAGADEQFF